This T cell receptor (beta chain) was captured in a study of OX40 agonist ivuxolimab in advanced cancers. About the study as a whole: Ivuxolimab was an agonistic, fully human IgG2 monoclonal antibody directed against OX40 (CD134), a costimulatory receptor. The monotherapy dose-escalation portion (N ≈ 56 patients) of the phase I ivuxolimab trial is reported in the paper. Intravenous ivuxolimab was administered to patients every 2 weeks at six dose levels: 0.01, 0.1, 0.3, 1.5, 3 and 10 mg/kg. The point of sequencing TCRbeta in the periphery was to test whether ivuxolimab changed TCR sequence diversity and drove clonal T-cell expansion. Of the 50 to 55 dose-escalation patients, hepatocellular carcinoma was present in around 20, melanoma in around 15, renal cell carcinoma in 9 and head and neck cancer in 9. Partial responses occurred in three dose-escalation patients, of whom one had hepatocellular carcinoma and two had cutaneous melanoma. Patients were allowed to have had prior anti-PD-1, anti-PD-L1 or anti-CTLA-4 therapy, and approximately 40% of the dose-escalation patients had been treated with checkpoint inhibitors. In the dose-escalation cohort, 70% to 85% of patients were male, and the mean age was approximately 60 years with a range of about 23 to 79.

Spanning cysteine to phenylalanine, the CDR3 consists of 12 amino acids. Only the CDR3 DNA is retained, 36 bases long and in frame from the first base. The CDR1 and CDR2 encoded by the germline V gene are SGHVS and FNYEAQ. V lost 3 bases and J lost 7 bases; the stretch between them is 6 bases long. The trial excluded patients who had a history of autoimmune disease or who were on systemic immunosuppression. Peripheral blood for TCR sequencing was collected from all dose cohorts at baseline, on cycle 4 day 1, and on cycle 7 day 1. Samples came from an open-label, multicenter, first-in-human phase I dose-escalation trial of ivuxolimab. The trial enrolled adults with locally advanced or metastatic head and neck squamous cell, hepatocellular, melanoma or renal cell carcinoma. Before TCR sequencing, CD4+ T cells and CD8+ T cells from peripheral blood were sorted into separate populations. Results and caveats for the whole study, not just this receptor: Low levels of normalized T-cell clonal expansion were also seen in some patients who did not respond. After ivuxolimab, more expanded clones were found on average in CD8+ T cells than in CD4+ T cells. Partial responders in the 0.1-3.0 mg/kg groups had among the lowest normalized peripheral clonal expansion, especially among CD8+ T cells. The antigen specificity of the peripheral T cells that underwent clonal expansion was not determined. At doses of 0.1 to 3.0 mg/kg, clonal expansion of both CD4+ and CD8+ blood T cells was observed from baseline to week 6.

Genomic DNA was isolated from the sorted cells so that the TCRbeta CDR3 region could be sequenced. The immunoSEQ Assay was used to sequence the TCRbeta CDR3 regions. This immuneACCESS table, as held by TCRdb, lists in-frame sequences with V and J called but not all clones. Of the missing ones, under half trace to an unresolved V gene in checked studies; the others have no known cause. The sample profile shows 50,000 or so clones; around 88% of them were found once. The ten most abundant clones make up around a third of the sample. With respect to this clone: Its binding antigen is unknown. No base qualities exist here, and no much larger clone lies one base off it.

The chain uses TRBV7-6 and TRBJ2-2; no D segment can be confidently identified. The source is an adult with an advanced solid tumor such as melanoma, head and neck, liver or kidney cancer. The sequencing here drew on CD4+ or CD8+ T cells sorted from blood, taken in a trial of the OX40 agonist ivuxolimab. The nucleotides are TGTGCCAGCAGCTTTTCAGGCGGGGAGCTGTTTTTT. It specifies CASSFSGGELFF. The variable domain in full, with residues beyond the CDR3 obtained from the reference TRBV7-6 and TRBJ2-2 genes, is GAGVSQSPRYKVTKRGQDVALRCDPISGHVSLYWYRQALGQGPEFLTYFNYEAQQDKSGLPNDRFSAERPEGSISTLTIQRTEQRDSAMYRCASSFSGGELFFGEGSRLTVL.